Following are 6 T cell receptor beta chains from one sample sequenced in a study of shared clonotypes between healthy human individuals. Sequencing used immunoSEQ multiplex PCR; TCRdb keeps in-frame clones, though not all of them. In the table there are around 2.5 million clones, 93% of which are singletons. Source material: naive CD4+ T cells from PBMCs. Subset of the sample: CD45RA+ positively selected. The receptor source for this set is a man aged 18 to 29 in good health. Some clones in this sample may be carry-over from other donors' samples.

V gene TRBV5-1 combines with J gene TRBJ2-5; D gene unclear. Germline V lookup: CDR1 SGHRS, CDR2 YFSETQ. V was clipped by 6 bases and J by 2 bases, with 8 bases between them. The CDR3 length is 12 residues. This CDR3 reads CASTDLQETQYF. The CDR3 DNA sequence: TGCGCCAGCACGGACCTACAAGAGACCCAGTACTTC.

J is TRBJ2-7 and V is TRBV9, with 7 bases aligning to TRBD2. V dropped 4 bases and J dropped 7; count of bases not matched to a gene: 8. Germline lookup yields CDR1 SGDLS and CDR2 YYNGEE. CDR3 length: 13 amino acids. The CDR3 region is CASSPRGEGEQYF. The CDR3 region has the DNA TGTGCCAGCAGCCCCCGGGGGGAGGGGGAGCAGTACTTC.

The rearrangement joins TRBV6-5 to TRBJ2-3; D remains ambiguous. Germline values: CDR1 MNHEY, CDR2 SVGAGI. The CDR3 sequence is 13 residues long. V lost 6 bases and J 2 bases, leaving 9 bases between the germline ends. CDR3 nucleotides: TGTGCCAGCAGCCCGATGTACACAGATACGCAGTATTTT. Translating gives CASSPMYTDTQYF.

This clone was counted a single time. This chain joins TRBV18 and TRBJ1-4; 9 positions match TRBD1. Germline CDR1 reads KGHSH; CDR2 reads LQKENI. V gave up 5 bases and J gave up 1 base; unmatched junction bases: 5. This CDR3 contains 16 residues. DNA for the CDR3: TGTGCCAGCTCAGAACAGGGGGCCCGAACTAATGAAAAACTGTTTTTT. Translating it yields CASSEQGARTNEKLFF.

The chain combines TRBV28 with TRBJ2-1; TRBD2 matches at 12 bases. Looked up from germline, CDR1 is MDHEN and CDR2 is SYDVKM. V gave up 6 bases and J gave up 3 bases; unmatched junction bases: 3. CDR3 size: 15 residues. The CDR3 sequence is CASRPLAGGYNEQFF. Here the CDR3 DNA reads TGTGCCAGCAGACCACTAGCGGGGGGCTACAATGAGCAGTTCTTC.

The J gene is TRBJ2-5, the V gene TRBV7-2; TRBD2 matches 12 bases. Losses at the gene ends were 6 bases for V and 5 bases for J; bases not matched to a gene: 10. Germline CDR1 is SGHTA and CDR2 is FQGNSA. This CDR3 contains 16 residues. The CDR3 protein is CASRGASGRAGETQYF. The CDR3 bases are TGTGCCAGCAGAGGGGCTAGCGGGAGGGCCGGGGAGACCCAGTACTTC.